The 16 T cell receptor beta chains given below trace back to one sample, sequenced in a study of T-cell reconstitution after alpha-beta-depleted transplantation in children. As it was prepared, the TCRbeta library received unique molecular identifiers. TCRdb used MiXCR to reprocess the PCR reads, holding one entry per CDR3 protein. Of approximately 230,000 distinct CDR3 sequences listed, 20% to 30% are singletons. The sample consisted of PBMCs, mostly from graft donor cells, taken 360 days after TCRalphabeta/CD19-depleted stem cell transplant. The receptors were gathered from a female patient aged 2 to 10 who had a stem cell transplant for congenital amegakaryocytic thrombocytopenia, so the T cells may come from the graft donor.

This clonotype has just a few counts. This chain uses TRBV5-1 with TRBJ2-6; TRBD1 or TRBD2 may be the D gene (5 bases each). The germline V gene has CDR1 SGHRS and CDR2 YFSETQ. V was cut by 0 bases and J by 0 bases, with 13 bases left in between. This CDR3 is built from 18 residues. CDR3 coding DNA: TGCGCCAGCAGCTTGGGAGCAGGGAGAAGCTCTGGGGCCAACGTCCTGACTTTC. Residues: CASSLGAGRSSGANVLTF. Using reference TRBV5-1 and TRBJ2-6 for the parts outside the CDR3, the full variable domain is KAGVTQTPRYLIKTRGQQVTLSCSPISGHRSVSWYQQTPGQGLQFLFEYFSETQRNKGNFPGRFSGRQFSNSRSEMNVSTLELGDSALYLCASSLGAGRSSGANVLTFGAGSRLTVL.

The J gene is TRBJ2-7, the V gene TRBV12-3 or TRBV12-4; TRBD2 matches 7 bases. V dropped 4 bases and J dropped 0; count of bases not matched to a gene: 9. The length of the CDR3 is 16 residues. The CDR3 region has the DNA TGTGCCAGCAGTTACAGGTTCGGGGAGGGCTCCTACGAGCAGTACTTC. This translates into CASSYRFGEGSYEQYF.

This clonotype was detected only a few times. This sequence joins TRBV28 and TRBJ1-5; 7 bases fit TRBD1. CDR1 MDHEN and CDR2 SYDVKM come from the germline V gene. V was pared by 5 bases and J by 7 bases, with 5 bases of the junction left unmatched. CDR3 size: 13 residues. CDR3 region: CASSNRGRQPQHF. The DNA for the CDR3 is TGTGCCAGCAGTAACAGGGGCCGGCAGCCCCAGCATTTT.

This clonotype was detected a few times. The CDR3: CSARDLRRSTDTQYF. The CDR3 DNA sequence: TGCAGTGCTAGAGATCTTCGTCGCAGCACAGATACGCAGTATTTT. V usage is TRBV20-1 and J usage is TRBJ2-3; D gene unclear. Germline CDR1 DFQATT, CDR2 SNEGSKA (reference sequence). Trimming left V 0 bases short and J 0 bases short, with 10 bases between. The CDR3 is 15 residues long.

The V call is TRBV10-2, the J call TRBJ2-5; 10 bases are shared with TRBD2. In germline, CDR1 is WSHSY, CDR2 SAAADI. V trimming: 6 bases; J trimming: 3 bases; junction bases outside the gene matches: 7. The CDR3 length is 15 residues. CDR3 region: CASRATLAGEETQYF. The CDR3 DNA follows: TGCGCCAGCAGAGCTACGCTAGCGGGGGAAGAGACCCAGTACTTC.

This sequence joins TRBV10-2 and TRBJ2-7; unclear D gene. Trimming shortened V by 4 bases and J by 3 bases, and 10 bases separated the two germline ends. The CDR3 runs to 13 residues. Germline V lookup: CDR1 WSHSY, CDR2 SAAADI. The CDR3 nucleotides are TGCGCCAGCAGTGTCCAGAAGATCTACGAGCAGTACTTC. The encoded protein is CASSVQKIYEQYF.

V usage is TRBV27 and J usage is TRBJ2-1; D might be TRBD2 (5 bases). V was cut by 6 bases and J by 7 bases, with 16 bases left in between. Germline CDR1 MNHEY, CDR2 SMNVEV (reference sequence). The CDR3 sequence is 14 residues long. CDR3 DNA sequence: TGTGCCAGCAGCCACAGTAGGACTGCAAATGAGCAGTTCTTC. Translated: CASSHSRTANEQFF.

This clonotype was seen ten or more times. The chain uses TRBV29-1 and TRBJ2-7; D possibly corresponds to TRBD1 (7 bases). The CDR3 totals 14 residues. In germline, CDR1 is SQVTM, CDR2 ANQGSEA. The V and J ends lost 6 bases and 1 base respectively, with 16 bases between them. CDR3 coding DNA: TGCAGCGTAGAGACGACAGGGACTTCCTACGAGCAGTACTTC. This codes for CSVETTGTSYEQYF.

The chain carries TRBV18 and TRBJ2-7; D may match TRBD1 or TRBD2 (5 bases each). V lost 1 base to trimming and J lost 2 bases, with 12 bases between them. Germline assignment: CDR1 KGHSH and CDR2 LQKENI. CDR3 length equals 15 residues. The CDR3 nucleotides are TGTGCCAGCTCACCACTTAGGCAGGGACCCTACGAGCAGTACTTC. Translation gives CASSPLRQGPYEQYF.

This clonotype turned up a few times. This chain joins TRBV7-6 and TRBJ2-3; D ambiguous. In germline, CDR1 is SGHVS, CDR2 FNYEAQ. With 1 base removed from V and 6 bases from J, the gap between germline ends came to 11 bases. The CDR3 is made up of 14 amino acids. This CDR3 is CASSLGPYKDTQYF. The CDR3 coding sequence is TGTGCCAGCAGCTTAGGGCCCTACAAGGATACGCAGTATTTT. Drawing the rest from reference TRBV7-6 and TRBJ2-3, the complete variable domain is GAGVSQSPRYKVTKRGQDVALRCDPISGHVSLYWYRQALGQGPEFLTYFNYEAQQDKSGLPNDRFSAERPEGSISTLTIQRTEQRDSAMYRCASSLGPYKDTQYFGPGTRLTVL.

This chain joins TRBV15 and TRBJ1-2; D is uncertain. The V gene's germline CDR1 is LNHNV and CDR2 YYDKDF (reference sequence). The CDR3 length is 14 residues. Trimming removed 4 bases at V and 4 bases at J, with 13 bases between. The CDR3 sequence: CATSTTRNFYGYTF. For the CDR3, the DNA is TGTGCCACCAGCACAACACGGAATTTCTATGGCTACACCTTC.

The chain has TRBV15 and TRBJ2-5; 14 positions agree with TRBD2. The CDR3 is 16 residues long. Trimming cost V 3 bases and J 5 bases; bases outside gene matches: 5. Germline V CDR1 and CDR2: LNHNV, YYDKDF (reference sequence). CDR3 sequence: CATSSGTSGSPETQYF. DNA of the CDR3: TGTGCCACCAGCAGCGGGACTAGCGGGAGCCCGGAGACCCAGTACTTC. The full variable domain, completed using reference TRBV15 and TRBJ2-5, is DAMVIQNPRYQVTQFGKPVTLSCSQTLNHNVMYWYQQKSSQAPKLLFHYYDKDFNNEADTPDNFQSRRPNTSFCFLDIRSPGLGDTAMYLCATSSGTSGSPETQYFGPGTRLLVL.

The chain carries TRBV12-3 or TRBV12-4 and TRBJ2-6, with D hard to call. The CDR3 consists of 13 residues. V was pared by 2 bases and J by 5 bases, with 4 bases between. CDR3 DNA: TGTGCCAGCAGTTTATCCAGGGCCAACGTCCTGACTTTC. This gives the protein CASSLSRANVLTF.

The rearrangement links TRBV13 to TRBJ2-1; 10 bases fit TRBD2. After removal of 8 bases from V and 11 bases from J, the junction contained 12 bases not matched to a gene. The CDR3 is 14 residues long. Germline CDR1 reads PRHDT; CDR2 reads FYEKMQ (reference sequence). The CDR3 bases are TGTGCCAGCCGACCAGCACTAGCGGGGAGGCAGCAGTTCTTC. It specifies CASRPALAGRQQFF.

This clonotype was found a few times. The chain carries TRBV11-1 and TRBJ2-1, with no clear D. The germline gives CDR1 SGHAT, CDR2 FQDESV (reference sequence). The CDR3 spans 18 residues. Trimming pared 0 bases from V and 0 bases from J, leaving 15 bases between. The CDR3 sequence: CASSLAVSPGTSYNEQFF. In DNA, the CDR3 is TGTGCCAGCAGCTTAGCGGTATCTCCGGGCACCTCCTACAATGAGCAGTTCTTC.

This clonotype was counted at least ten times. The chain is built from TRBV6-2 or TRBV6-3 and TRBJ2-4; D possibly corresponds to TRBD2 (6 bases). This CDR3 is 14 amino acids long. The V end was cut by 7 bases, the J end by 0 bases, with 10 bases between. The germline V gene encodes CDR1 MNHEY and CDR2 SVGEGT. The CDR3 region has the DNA TGTGCCAGCATGGGACTCCTAGCCAAAAACATTCAGTACTTC. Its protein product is CASMGLLAKNIQYF.